This paragraph covers one T cell receptor beta chain sequence. Which antigen it targets is not known. Base qualities are not at hand, and no much larger clone is one base apart. In the paper's terms, the time point label means: baseline before first vaccination. The vaccinee samples were drawn from two UK trials, COV001 and COV002, one of which was a single-blind randomized controlled phase 2/3 trial testing AZD1222 (ChAdOx1 nCoV-19) in healthy adults. For TCRbeta chain sequencing, PBMC samples from trial participants were taken at day 0 and at day 28 after the second dose. V loses 4 bases at its end and J loses 4 bases; junction bases beyond the gene matches: 7. The CDR3 numbers 16 residues from cysteine through phenylalanine. Only CDR3 DNA remains: 48 bases, in frame from the first base. CDR1 and CDR2, looked up from the germline V gene, are KGHDR and SFDVKD. The CDR3 regions of human TCRbeta chains were subjected to immunosequencing. On the study's bioinformatics: Repertoire TCRs were matched against a reference library of SARS-CoV-2-specific TCRs generated with the MIRA antigen-specificity platform. Breadth was defined as the fraction of unique TCRs that were SARS-CoV-2-associated. Depth was defined as the fraction of total T cells that were SARS-CoV-2-associated. Using the MIRA data, each spike-specific TCR was assigned both to the spike region to which the TCR was reactive and to a CD4 or CD8 class. Log10-transformed breadth and depth values were compared by one-way ANOVA with Sidak's multiple comparisons tests. In its TCRdb copy, this immuneACCESS table keeps in-frame sequences only and misses some clones. Where compared with another copy, unresolved V genes explain less than half of these, and the others have no known cause. V, J and clone size reflect that table, while D and trimming were determined from the DNA. The table for this sample lists 150,000 to 200,000 clones; about nine tenths of them were counted only once. Of the sample, about 1.5% is held by the ten largest clones.

The data were taken from a study of T cell responses to AZD1222 COVID-19 vaccine (dated by TCRdb to about 2021). Background on the whole study: Because spike-specific TCR depth and breadth did not differ between the two schedules, AZD1222 recipients who got a second dose at roughly 4 weeks were pooled with those who got a second dose at roughly 12 weeks. TCR sequencing was performed for over 230 trial participants, of whom some 200 were given two doses of AZD1222 and around 25 were given two doses of MenACWY control vaccine. Trial participants were enrolled by age into subgroups of 18-55, 56-69 and 70-plus years, and around 140, 26 and 57 TCR-sequenced participants, respectively, were included in these subgroups. Summary of the overall study and its limitations: Conclusions about previously exposed vaccinees are limited, since just a handful of AZD1222 recipients were seropositive for SARS-CoV-2 at baseline. Participants were mostly white British, with more females than males. The authors suggested clonal diversity may have been underestimated. Because no samples from the day 14 peak response were available, repertoires could be characterized only after the peak T cell response. After two AZD1222 doses, spike-specific TCR breadth and depth were significantly higher than at day 0 and than in MenACWY recipients. The 56-69-year group was small, and its depth increase did not reach significance, likely because of low power. Nearly half of unique spike-specific TCRs reportedly recognized epitopes outside regions mutated in the B.1.351 and B.1.1.7 variants. Vaccine-associated CD4 TCRs spanned the whole spike protein, with dominant responses in regions 160-218 and 743-854.

Material: peripheral blood, obtained on day 0 of AZD1222 vaccination. The rearranged segments are TRBV24-1 and TRBJ2-2; 8 central bases correspond to TRBD1. The TCR was taken from an adult in good health. Here is the DNA: TGTGCCACCAGTGACCCGAGGACAGGGTTCACCGGGGAGCTGTTTTTT. The encoded protein is CATSDPRTGFTGELFF.